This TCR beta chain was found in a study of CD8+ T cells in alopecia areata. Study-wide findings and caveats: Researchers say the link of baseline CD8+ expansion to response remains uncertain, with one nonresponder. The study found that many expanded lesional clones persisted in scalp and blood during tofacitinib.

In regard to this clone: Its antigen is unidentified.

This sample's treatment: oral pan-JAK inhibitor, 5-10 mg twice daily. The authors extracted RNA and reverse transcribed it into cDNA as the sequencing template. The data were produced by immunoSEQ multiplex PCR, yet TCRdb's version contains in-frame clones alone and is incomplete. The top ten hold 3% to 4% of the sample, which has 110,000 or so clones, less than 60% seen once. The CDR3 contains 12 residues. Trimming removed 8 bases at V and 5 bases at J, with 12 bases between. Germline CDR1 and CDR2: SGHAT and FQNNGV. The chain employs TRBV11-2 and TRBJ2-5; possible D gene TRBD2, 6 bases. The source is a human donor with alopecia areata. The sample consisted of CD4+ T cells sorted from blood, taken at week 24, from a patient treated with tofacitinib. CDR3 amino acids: CASGGTRETQYF. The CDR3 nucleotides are TGTGCCAGCGGAGGGACCCGGGAGACCCAGTACTTC. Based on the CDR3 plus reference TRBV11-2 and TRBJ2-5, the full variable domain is EAGVAQSPRYKIIEKRQSVAFWCNPISGHATLYWYQQILGQGPKLLIQFQNNGVVDDSQLPKDRFSAERLKGVDSTLKIQPAKLEDSAVYLCASGGTRETQYFGPGTRLLVL.